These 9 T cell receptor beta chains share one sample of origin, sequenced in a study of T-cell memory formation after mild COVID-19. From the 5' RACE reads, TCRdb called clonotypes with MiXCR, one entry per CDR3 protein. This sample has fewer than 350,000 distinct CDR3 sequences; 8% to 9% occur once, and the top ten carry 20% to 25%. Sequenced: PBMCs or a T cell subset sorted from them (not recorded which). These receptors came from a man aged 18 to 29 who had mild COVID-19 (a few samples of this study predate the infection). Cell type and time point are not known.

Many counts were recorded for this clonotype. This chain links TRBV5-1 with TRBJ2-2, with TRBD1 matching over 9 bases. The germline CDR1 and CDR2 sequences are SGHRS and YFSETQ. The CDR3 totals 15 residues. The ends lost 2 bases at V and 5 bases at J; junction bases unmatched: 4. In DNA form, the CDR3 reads TGCGCCAGCAGCTTAGGGACAGGGCGGACCGGGGAGCTGTTTTTT. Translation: CASSLGTGRTGELFF.

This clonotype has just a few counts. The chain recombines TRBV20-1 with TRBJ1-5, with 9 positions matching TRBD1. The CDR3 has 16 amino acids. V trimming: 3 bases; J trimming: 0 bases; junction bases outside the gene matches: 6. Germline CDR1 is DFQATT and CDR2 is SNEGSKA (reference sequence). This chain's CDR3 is CSARGQGLYSNQPQHF. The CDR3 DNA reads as TGCAGTGCTAGGGGACAGGGCCTTTATAGCAATCAGCCCCAGCATTTT.

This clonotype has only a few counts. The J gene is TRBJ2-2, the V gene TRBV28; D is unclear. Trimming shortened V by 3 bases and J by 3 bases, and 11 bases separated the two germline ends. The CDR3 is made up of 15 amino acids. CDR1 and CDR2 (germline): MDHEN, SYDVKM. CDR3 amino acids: CASSFVYSDTGELFF. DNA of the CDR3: TGTGCCAGCAGTTTTGTCTACTCGGACACCGGGGAGCTGTTTTTT.

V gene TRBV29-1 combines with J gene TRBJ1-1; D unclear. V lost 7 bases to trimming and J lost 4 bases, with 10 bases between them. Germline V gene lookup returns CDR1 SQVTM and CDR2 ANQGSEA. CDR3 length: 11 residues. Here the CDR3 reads CSAYRGTEAFF. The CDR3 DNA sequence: TGCAGCGCCTACAGAGGCACTGAAGCTTTCTTT.

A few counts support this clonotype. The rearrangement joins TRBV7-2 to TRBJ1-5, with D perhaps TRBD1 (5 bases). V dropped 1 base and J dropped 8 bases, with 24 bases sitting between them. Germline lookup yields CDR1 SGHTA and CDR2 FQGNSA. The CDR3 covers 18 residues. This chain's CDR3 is CASSLGGWGGPRDEPQHF. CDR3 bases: TGTGCCAGCAGCTTAGGCGGTTGGGGCGGACCTCGGGATGAGCCCCAGCATTTT.

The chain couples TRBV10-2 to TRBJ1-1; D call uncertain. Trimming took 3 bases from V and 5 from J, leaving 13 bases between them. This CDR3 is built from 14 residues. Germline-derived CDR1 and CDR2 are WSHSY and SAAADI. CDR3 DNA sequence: TGCGCCAGCAGTGACATCCCTGGAGGGACTGAAGCTTTCTTT. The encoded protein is CASSDIPGGTEAFF.

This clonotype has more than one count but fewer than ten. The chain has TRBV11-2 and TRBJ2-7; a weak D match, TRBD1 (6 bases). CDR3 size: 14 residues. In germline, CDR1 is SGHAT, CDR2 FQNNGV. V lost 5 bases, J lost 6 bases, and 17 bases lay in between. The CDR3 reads CASSPVETGFEQYV. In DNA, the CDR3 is TGTGCCAGCAGCCCCGTTGAAACAGGGTTCGAGCAGTACGTC.

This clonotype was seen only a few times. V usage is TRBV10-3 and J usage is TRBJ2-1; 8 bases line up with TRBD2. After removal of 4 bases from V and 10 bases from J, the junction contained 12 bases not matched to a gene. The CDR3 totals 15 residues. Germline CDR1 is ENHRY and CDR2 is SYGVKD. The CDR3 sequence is CAISVAGGTFGEQFF. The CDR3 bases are TGTGCCATCAGTGTCGCGGGGGGCACTTTCGGGGAGCAGTTCTTC.

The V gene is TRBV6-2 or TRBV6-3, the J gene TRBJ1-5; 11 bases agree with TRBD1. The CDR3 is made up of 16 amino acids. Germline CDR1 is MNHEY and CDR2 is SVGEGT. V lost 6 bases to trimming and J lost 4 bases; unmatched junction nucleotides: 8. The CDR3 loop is CASRGTGGRSNQPQHF. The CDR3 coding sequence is TGTGCCAGCAGAGGGACAGGGGGTCGATCTAATCAGCCCCAGCATTTT.